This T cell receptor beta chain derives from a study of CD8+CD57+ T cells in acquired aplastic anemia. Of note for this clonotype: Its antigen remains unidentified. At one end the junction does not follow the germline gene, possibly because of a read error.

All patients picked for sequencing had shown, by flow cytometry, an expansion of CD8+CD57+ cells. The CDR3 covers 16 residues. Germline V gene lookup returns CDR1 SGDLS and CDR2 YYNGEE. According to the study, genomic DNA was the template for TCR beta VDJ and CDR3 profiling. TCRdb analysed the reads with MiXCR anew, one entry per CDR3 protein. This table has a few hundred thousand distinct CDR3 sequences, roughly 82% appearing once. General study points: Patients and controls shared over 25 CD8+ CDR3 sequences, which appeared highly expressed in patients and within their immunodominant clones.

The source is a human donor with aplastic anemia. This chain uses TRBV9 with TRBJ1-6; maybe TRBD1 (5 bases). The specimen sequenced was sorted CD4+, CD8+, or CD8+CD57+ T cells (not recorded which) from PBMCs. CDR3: CASSLGEGGHNSPLHF. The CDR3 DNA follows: TGTGCCAGCAGCTTGGGGGAGGGCGGACATAATTCGCCCCTCCACTTT.